The sequence of this T cell receptor (beta chain) was determined in a study of blood T cells in healthy people across ages. Primed by a sample-barcoded 5' primer and a J-beta primer mix, a second PCR proceeded for about 6 to 12 cycles. TCRdb re-called the 5' RACE reads through MiXCR, storing one row per CDR3 protein. Among around 800,000 distinct CDR3 sequences, roughly 25% were seen once, and the ten largest hold around 3%. This clonotype was detected a few times. The sample was also linked to a second study, of T cells of mothers and their children.

Sequencing input: blood. The TCR was taken from a boy younger than 18 in good health.

The CDR3 sequence: CASSPTQLTGRYGYTF. CDR3 nucleotides: TGTGCCAGCAGCCCAACCCAACTTACAGGACGGTATGGCTACACCTTC. The gene calls are TRBV7-2 and TRBJ1-2; a weak D match, TRBD1 (5 bases). From germline, CDR1 is SGHTA and CDR2 FQGNSA. The length of the CDR3 is 16 residues. V was clipped by 5 bases and J by 5 bases, with 21 bases between them.